Each of the 16 T cell receptor beta chains below was sequenced from the same sample in a study of blood T cell repertoires in COVID-19. Clones were sequenced by immunoSEQ multiplex PCR, and TCRdb holds only the in-frame ones, with some missing. This table has fewer than 250,000 clones, about 88% appearing once. The sample taken for sequencing was peripheral blood. These receptors were obtained from a woman in her thirties or forties with acute or convalescent COVID-19.

This sequence joins TRBV27 and TRBJ2-5; 9 bases are a match to TRBD1. The CDR3 is 15 amino acids. The J segment lost 5 bases and the V segment lost 0 bases, leaving 4 bases of the junction unmatched. The germline V gene has CDR1 MNHEY and CDR2 SMNVEV (reference sequence). The CDR3 loop is CASSLSYRGRETQYF. The CDR3 DNA is TGTGCCAGCAGTTTATCCTACAGGGGGCGGGAGACCCAGTACTTC.

This chain joins TRBV6-5 and TRBJ1-2; 10 bases align to TRBD1. The germline gives CDR1 MNHEY, CDR2 SVGAGI. The CDR3 is 14 residues long. The trim removed 6 bases at V and 4 bases at J, leaving 5 bases unmatched. The CDR3 protein is CASSSGTGVYGYTF. CDR3 DNA: TGTGCCAGCAGCTCCGGGACAGGGGTCTATGGCTACACCTTC.

The chain carries TRBV25-1 and TRBJ2-3, with a tentative D call TRBD2 (5 bases). Germline loops: CDR1 MGHDK, CDR2 SYGVNS. The V and J ends lost 5 bases and 8 bases respectively, with 14 bases between them. The CDR3 is made up of 13 amino acids. This chain's CDR3 is CASSSLGSATQYF. CDR3 nucleotides: TGTGCCAGCAGTTCACTAGGATCAGCTACGCAGTATTTT.

The chain uses TRBV27 and TRBJ1-5; perhaps TRBD1 as D (6 bases). Deletions cut 5 bases from V and 2 bases from J, with 16 bases between. Germline CDR1 MNHEY, CDR2 SMNVEV (reference sequence). There are 16 residues in the CDR3. The CDR3 reads CASSPESGGRNQPQHF. The CDR3 region has the DNA TGTGCCAGCAGTCCGGAGTCGGGGGGCCGCAATCAGCCCCAGCATTTT.

The gene calls are TRBV10-2 and TRBJ1-1; D is uncertain. The CDR3 consists of 14 residues. V lost 3 bases, J lost 0 bases, and 8 bases lay in between. Germline-derived CDR1 and CDR2 are WSHSY and SAAADI. Here the CDR3 reads CASSDGSLNTEAFF. For the CDR3, the DNA is TGCGCCAGCAGTGATGGCAGTTTGAACACTGAAGCTTTCTTT.

This chain links TRBV9 with TRBJ1-1; D not certain. This CDR3 is 15 amino acids long. Germline values: CDR1 SGDLS, CDR2 YYNGEE. The V and J ends lost 0 bases and 0 bases respectively, with 9 bases between them. This chain's CDR3 is CASSVVAGLNTEAFF. DNA for the CDR3: TGTGCCAGCAGCGTAGTGGCGGGCCTGAACACTGAAGCTTTCTTT.

This rearrangement joins TRBV28 to TRBJ1-3; TRBD1 agrees at 8 bases. The CDR3 runs to 15 residues. Losses at the gene ends were 8 bases for V and 3 bases for J; bases not matched to a gene: 9. CDR1 and CDR2 (germline): MDHEN, SYDVKM. CDR3 residues: CASRTPGGVGNTIYF. In DNA, the CDR3 is TGTGCCAGCCGAACGCCAGGGGGCGTTGGAAACACCATATATTTT.

The rearrangement uses TRBV30 and TRBJ2-5; D may be TRBD2 (6 bases). The ends were cut back, 3 bases at V and 1 base at J, with 9 bases in the middle. The CDR3 runs to 13 residues. The germline CDR1 and CDR2 sequences are GTSNPN and SVGIG (reference sequence). The CDR3 coding sequence is TGTGCCTGGAGCCCGGGACTCCAAGAGACCCAGTACTTC. Amino acids: CAWSPGLQETQYF.

In the case of this clone: Since no conserved phenylalanine or tryptophan closes the CDR3, a read error is the likely cause. Because the CDR3's place on the DNA is in doubt, the DNA is left out and the CDR3 is given as listed by TCRdb. J is TRBJ1-2 and V is TRBV18; the table's D call TRBD1 went unverified against the DNA. CDR1 KGHSH and CDR2 LQKENI come from the germline V gene. The CDR3 spans 9 amino acids, including both terminal residues. The chain's CDR3 is CASFTRASH.

J is TRBJ1-5 and V is TRBV12-5, with TRBD1 matching over 10 bases. Germline CDR1 reads LGHNT; CDR2 reads FRNRAP. The J segment lost 9 bases and the V segment lost 4 bases, leaving 6 bases of the junction unmatched. The CDR3 is 14 amino acids. For the CDR3, the DNA is TGTGCTAGTGGTTCGGGGGACAGGGGTTTGCCCCAGCATTTT. This gives the protein CASGSGDRGLPQHF.

This clone was counted once. The J gene is TRBJ2-3, the V gene TRBV28; D might be TRBD2 (7 bases). This CDR3 spans 16 amino acids. Between the trimmed V and J ends, which lost 5 bases and 2 bases, there was a span of 17 bases. Germline V gives CDR1 MDHEN, CDR2 SYDVKM. CDR3 nucleotide sequence: TGTGCCAGCAGTAAATCATGGGCGGGGGCCACAGATACGCAGTATTTT. As protein: CASSKSWAGATDTQYF.

The rearrangement joins TRBV6-5 to TRBJ2-5, with D perhaps matching TRBD2 (5 bases). Germline CDR1 reads MNHEY; CDR2 reads SVGAGI. This CDR3 region has 14 residues. Trimming pared 5 bases from V and 10 bases from J, leaving 20 bases between. CDR3 loop: CASSPDSSYEGQYF. The DNA for the CDR3 is TGTGCCAGCAGTCCGGACTCGAGCTACGAGGGCCAGTACTTC.

This chain connects TRBV5-4 to TRBJ2-1, with D unresolved. The CDR3 has 15 amino acids. The germline V gene encodes CDR1 SGHNT and CDR2 YYREEE (reference sequence). Trimming stripped 6 bases from V and 4 bases from J, with 17 bases between. As DNA, the CDR3 is TGTGCCAGCAACCCTCCGGGTAGCCCGTACAATGAGCAGTTCTTC. This codes for CASNPPGSPYNEQFF.

This clone was picked up a small number of times. The chain links TRBV30 to TRBJ1-1; D remains ambiguous. CDR3 length equals 13 residues. The V end lost 4 bases, the J end lost 0 bases, and 9 bases lay between the germline ends. Germline-derived CDR1 and CDR2 are GTSNPN and SVGIG (reference sequence). The CDR3 DNA reads TGTGCCTGGACAGGCTCCTTGAACACTGAAGCTTTCTTT. It specifies CAWTGSLNTEAFF.

This chain links TRBV3-1 (or the pseudogene TRBV3-2) with TRBJ1-4; 11 positions match TRBD1. V lost 4 bases to trimming and J lost 9 bases; unmatched junction nucleotides: 7. Germline V gene data show CDR1 as LGHDT and CDR2 as YNNKEL (reference sequence). The CDR3 has 15 residues. The DNA for the CDR3 is TGTGCCAGCAGCCCAAGGACAGGGGGCCTTCAAAAACTGTTTTTT. Residues: CASSPRTGGLQKLFF.

The V call is TRBV12-3 or TRBV12-4, the J call TRBJ1-1; D might be TRBD1 (6 bases). The CDR3 is made up of 11 amino acids. Trimming removed 6 bases at V and 9 bases at J, with 11 bases between. In nucleotides, the CDR3 is TGTGCCAGCAGCGACGGGACAAAAGCTTTCTTT. Translation: CASSDGTKAFF.